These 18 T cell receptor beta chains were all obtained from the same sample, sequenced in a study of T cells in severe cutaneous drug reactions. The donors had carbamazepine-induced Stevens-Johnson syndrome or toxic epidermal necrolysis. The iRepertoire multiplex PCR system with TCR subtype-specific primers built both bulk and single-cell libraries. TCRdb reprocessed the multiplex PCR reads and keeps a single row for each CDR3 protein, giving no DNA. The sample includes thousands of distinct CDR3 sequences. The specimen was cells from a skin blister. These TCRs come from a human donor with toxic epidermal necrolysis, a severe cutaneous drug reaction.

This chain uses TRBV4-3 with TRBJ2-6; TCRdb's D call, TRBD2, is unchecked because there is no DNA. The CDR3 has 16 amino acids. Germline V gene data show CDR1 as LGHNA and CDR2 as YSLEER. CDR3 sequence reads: CASSHKGEAGANVLTF.

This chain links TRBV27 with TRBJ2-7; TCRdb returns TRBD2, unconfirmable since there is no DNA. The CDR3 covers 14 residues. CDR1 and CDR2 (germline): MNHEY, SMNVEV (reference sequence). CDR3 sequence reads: CASSTSGTPYEQYF.

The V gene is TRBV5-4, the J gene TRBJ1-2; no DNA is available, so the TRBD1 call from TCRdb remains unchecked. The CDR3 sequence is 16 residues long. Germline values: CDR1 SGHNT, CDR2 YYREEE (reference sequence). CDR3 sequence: CASIDMTRGLGYGYTF.

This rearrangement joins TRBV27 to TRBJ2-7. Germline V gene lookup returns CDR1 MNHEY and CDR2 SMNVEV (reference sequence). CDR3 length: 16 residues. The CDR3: CASSSLRTSEIYEQYF.

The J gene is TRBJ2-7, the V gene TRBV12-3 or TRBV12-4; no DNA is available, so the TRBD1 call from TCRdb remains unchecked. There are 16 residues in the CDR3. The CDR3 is CASSTRVLLSSYEQYF.

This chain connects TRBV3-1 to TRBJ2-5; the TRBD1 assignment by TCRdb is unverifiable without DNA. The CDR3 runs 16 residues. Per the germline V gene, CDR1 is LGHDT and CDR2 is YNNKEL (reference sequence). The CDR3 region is CASSPVSIPGGETQYF.

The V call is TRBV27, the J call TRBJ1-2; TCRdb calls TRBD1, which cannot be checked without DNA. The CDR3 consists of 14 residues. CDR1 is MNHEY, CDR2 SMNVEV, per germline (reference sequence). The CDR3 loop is CASSSDRVVYGYTF.

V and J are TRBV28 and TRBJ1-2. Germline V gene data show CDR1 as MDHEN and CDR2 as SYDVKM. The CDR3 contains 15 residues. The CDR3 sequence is CASSFGQRANYGYTF.

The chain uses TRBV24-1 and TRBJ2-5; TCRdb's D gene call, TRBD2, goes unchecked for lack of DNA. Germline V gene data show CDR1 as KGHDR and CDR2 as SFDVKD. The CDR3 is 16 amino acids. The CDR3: CATSDLSVTSEETQYF.

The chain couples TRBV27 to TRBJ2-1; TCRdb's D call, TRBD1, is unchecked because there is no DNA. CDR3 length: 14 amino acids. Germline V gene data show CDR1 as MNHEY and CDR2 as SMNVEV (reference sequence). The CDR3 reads CASMARGRIHEQFF.

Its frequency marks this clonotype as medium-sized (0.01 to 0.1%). CDR3 sequence reads: CASSDRDRGEKLFF. The chain is built from TRBV5-4 and TRBJ1-4; no DNA is available, so the TRBD1 call from TCRdb remains unchecked. CDR3 length: 14 amino acids. CDR1 is SGHNT, CDR2 YYREEE, per germline (reference sequence).

CDR3 residues: CASSERGGLADEQYF. The chain joins TRBV25-1 to TRBJ2-7; the TCRdb call, TRBD2, lacks DNA for checking. The CDR3 consists of 15 residues. CDR1 and CDR2 from the germline V gene are MGHDK and SYGVNS.

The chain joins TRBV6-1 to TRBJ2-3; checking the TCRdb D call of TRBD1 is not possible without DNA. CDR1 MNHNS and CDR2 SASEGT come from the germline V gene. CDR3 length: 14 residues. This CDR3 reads CASSTGGSADTQYF.

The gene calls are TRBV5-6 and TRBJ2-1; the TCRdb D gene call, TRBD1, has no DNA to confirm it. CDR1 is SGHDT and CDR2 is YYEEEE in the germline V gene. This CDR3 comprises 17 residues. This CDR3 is CASSLGLRQGARNEQFF.

This CDR3 is CASSWLWRNEELFF. The rearrangement uses TRBV28 and TRBJ1-4. The CDR3 has 14 amino acids. The germline V gene has CDR1 MDHEN and CDR2 SYDVKM.

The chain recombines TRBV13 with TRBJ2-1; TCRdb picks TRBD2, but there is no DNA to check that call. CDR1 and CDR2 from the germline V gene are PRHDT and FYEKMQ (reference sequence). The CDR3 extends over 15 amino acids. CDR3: CASSLAGGGANEQFF. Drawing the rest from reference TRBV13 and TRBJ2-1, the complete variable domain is AAGVIQSPRHLIKEKRETATLKCYPIPRHDTVYWYQQGPGQDPQFLISFYEKMQSDKGSIPDRFSAQQFSDYHSELNMSSLELGDSALYFCASSLAGGGANEQFFGPGTRLTVL.

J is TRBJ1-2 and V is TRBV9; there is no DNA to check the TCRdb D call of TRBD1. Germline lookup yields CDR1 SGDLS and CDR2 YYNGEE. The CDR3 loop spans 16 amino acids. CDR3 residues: CASSVAEWTGRRGYTF.

The CDR3 protein is CASSLLGIYNEQFF. The chain combines TRBV28 with TRBJ2-1. Per germline, CDR1 MDHEN and CDR2 SYDVKM. The CDR3 is made up of 14 amino acids. Together with reference TRBV28 and TRBJ2-1, the CDR3 gives the full variable domain: DVKVTQSSRYLVKRTGEKVFLECVQDMDHENMFWYRQDPGLGLRLIYFSYDVKMKEKGDIPEGYSVSREKKERFSLILESASTNQTSMYLCASSLLGIYNEQFFGPGTRLTVL.